What follows are 28 T cell receptor beta chains derived from one specimen sequenced in a study of T cell changes during pregnancy in multiple sclerosis. Measured with immunoSEQ multiplex PCR; TCRdb has only the in-frame clones, and not every one. This table has tens of thousands of clones, about 88% appearing once. The sample here was peripheral blood, taken in the first trimester of pregnancy. The receptors stem from a female donor in good health, enrolled as a control in a pregnancy study.

V gene TRBV6-1 combines with J gene TRBJ1-1; no clear D gene. From germline, CDR1 is MNHNS and CDR2 SASEGT. The V end was cut by 0 bases, the J end by 4 bases, with 15 bases between. The CDR3 loop spans 16 amino acids. CDR3 residues: CASSEAPREGGTEAFF. For the CDR3, the DNA is TGTGCCAGCAGTGAAGCGCCCCGAGAGGGAGGCACTGAAGCTTTCTTT.

This clone was seen more than once but under ten times. The CDR3 loop reads CASSSDRGNTEAFF. CDR3 bases: TGTGCCAGCAGTTCCGACAGGGGGAACACTGAAGCTTTCTTT. The chain is built from TRBV25-1 and TRBJ1-1; the match to TRBD1 covers 8 bases. CDR1 is MGHDK, CDR2 SYGVNS, per germline. Germline trimming cut 5 bases from V and 1 base from J; bases unmatched to any gene: 3. CDR3 length equals 14 residues.

This sequence joins TRBV6-5 and TRBJ2-7, with TRBD1 as a possible D gene (6 bases). V was clipped by 6 bases and J by 2 bases, with 11 bases between them. The germline CDR1 and CDR2 sequences are MNHEY and SVGAGI. The CDR3 sequence is 13 residues long. The CDR3 loop is CASSQGSTYEQYF. Written as DNA, the CDR3 is TGTGCCAGCAGCCAGGGGAGTACCTACGAGCAGTACTTC.

Here the CDR3 DNA reads TGTGCCAGCAGCTTAGGAGGGGGAACTAATGAAAAACTGTTTTTT. As protein: CASSLGGGTNEKLFF. The chain links TRBV7-2 to TRBJ1-4; maybe TRBD1 (6 bases). Trimming left V 1 base short and J 1 base short, with 7 bases between. CDR1 and CDR2 (germline): SGHTA, FQGNSA. The CDR3 sequence is 15 residues long.

The chain is built from TRBV6-5 and TRBJ2-3; possibly TRBD2 for D (6 bases). CDR1 and CDR2 (germline): MNHEY, SVGAGI. V shed 4 bases and J shed 3 bases, with 11 bases lying between them. This CDR3 spans 14 amino acids. The CDR3 here is CASSFSGPTDTQYF. In DNA, the CDR3 is TGTGCCAGCAGTTTCAGCGGGCCGACAGATACGCAGTATTTT.

The chain links TRBV5-8 to TRBJ2-4; possible D gene TRBD1, 6 bases. Per the germline V gene, CDR1 is SGHTS and CDR2 is YDEGEE. V was trimmed by 1 base and J by 4 bases, leaving 12 bases between them. This CDR3 contains 15 residues. The CDR3 reads CASSLSAQGKNIQYF. CDR3 nucleotides: TGTGCCAGCAGCTTGTCGGCCCAGGGGAAAAACATTCAGTACTTC. The complete variable domain, with remaining parts taken from reference TRBV5-8 and TRBJ2-4, reads EAGVTQSPTHLIKTRGQQATLRCSPISGHTSVYWYQQALGLGLQFLLWYDEGEERNRGNFPPRFSGRQFPNYSSELNVNALELEDSALYLCASSLSAQGKNIQYFGAGTRLSVL.

The chain is built from TRBV6-1 and TRBJ1-5; the D gene is possibly TRBD1 (5 bases). This CDR3 region has 13 residues. The germline V gene encodes CDR1 MNHNS and CDR2 SASEGT. V shed 5 bases and J shed 7 bases, with 12 bases lying between them. Here the CDR3 reads CASSSYSGQPQHF. The CDR3, as DNA: TGTGCCAGCAGTTCTTATTCAGGGCAGCCCCAGCATTTT.

The chain couples TRBV9 to TRBJ1-1, with D possibly being TRBD1 (5 bases). The V end was cut by 0 bases, the J end by 3 bases, with 12 bases between. CDR1 SGDLS and CDR2 YYNGEE come from the germline V gene. The CDR3 extends over 15 amino acids. CDR3 in DNA: TGTGCCAGCAGCGTAGGGGCCCAGGGTGACACTGAAGCTTTCTTT. Residues: CASSVGAQGDTEAFF.

The chain combines TRBV27 with TRBJ1-1; no definite D call. This CDR3 is 14 amino acids long. Per the germline V gene, CDR1 is MNHEY and CDR2 is SMNVEV (reference sequence). The V end lost 2 bases, the J end lost 0 bases, and 7 bases lay between the germline ends. The CDR3, as DNA: TGTGCCAGCAGTTTACGGGTTATGAACACTGAAGCTTTCTTT. It is translated as CASSLRVMNTEAFF.

DNA for the CDR3: TGTGCCAGCAGCCTCGGGACTCCCGTCCAAGAGACCCAGTACTTC. It codes for CASSLGTPVQETQYF. V is TRBV5-4 and J is TRBJ2-5, with D perhaps matching TRBD2 (6 bases). The germline V and J ends were trimmed by 4 bases and 1 base, with 14 bases remaining between them. CDR3 length equals 15 residues. The germline CDR1 and CDR2 sequences are SGHNT and YYREEE (reference sequence).

The chain couples TRBV4-1 to TRBJ1-2; 7 bases map to TRBD1. V lost 3 bases to trimming and J lost 0 bases; unmatched junction nucleotides: 4. The CDR3 has 15 amino acids. The germline gives CDR1 MGHRA, CDR2 YSYEKL. CDR3 loop: CASSHPGQANYGYTF. The CDR3 region has the DNA TGCGCCAGCAGCCATCCCGGACAGGCTAACTATGGCTACACCTTC.

The V gene is TRBV7-9, the J gene TRBJ2-3, with D perhaps matching TRBD2 (6 bases). V was cut by 10 bases and J by 3 bases, with 11 bases left in between. Germline loops: CDR1 SEHNR, CDR2 FQNEAQ (reference sequence). The CDR3 covers 12 residues. CDR3 in amino acids: CATGGSTDTQYF. Written as DNA, the CDR3 is TGTGCCACCGGGGGTAGTACAGATACGCAGTATTTT. The whole variable domain, filled in from reference TRBV7-9 and TRBJ2-3, reads DTGVSQNPRHKITKRGQNVTFRCDPISEHNRLYWYRQTLGQGPEFLTYFQNEAQLEKSRLLSDRFSAERPKGSFSTLEIQRTEQGDSAMYLCATGGSTDTQYFGPGTRLTVL.

This sequence joins TRBV11-3 and TRBJ2-3, with D tentatively TRBD1 (5 bases). Between the trimmed V and J ends, which lost 5 bases and 0 bases, there was a span of 9 bases. Per germline, CDR1 SGHNT and CDR2 YENEEA. This CDR3 is 14 amino acids long. CDR3 DNA sequence: TGTGCCAGCAGCCCAGGGAAAAGCACAGATACGCAGTATTTT. Translated: CASSPGKSTDTQYF.

The CDR3 loop reads CAISDRDEKAEAFF. CDR3 bases: TGTGCCATCAGTGACCGTGATGAGAAAGCTGAAGCTTTCTTT. The chain couples TRBV10-3 to TRBJ1-1; no clear D. The CDR3 has 14 residues. Germline lookup yields CDR1 ENHRY and CDR2 SYGVKD. Deletions cut 3 bases from V and 6 bases from J, with 14 bases between.

This chain connects TRBV28 to TRBJ2-7; D is unclear. CDR3 length equals 15 residues. Trimming cost V 5 bases and J 2 bases, with 16 bases left between them. Germline V gene sequence: CDR1 MDHEN, CDR2 SYDVKM. CDR3 region: CASSPKRVFPYEQYF. The CDR3 nucleotides read TGTGCCAGCAGTCCAAAAAGAGTATTCCCCTACGAGCAGTACTTC.

CDR3 DNA sequence: TGCGCCAGCAGCCAAGATACGTCGGGACAATTCCTGGGGAACGAAGCTTTCTTT. It yields the protein CASSQDTSGQFLGNEAFF. J is TRBJ1-1 and V is TRBV4-1, with TRBD1 as a possible D gene (6 bases). CDR1 is MGHRA, CDR2 YSYEKL, per germline. V was trimmed by 0 bases and J by 8 bases, leaving 25 bases between them. The CDR3 covers 18 residues.

This rearrangement joins TRBV27 to TRBJ1-2, with 8 nucleotides matching TRBD1. V dropped 6 bases and J dropped 6; count of bases not matched to a gene: 9. CDR1 and CDR2 from the germline V gene are MNHEY and SMNVEV (reference sequence). The CDR3 has 14 residues. The CDR3 nucleotides are TGTGCCAGCAGCCAAGGACAGGGTCTGGATGGCTACACCTTC. Protein: CASSQGQGLDGYTF.

This chain links TRBV5-1 with TRBJ2-5; a weak D match, TRBD1 (5 bases). Germline loops: CDR1 SGHRS, CDR2 YFSETQ. The V end was cut by 2 bases, the J end by 5 bases, with 10 bases between. This CDR3 contains 13 residues. The CDR3 DNA reads as TGCGCCAGCAGCTTTAATCCAGGGGAGACCCAGTACTTC. Its translation is CASSFNPGETQYF. Together with reference TRBV5-1 and TRBJ2-5, the CDR3 gives the full variable domain: KAGVTQTPRYLIKTRGQQVTLSCSPISGHRSVSWYQQTPGQGLQFLFEYFSETQRNKGNFPGRFSGRQFSNSRSEMNVSTLELGDSALYLCASSFNPGETQYFGPGTRLLVL.

This clone was observed a single time. The gene calls are TRBV7-2 and TRBJ2-7, with 7 positions matching TRBD2. Trimming cost V 4 bases and J 7 bases; bases outside gene matches: 13. Looked up from germline, CDR1 is SGHTA and CDR2 is FQGNSA. The CDR3 sequence is 15 residues long. CDR3 region: CASSSLTSAQGEQYF. CDR3 nucleotide sequence: TGTGCCAGCAGCTCCCTCACTAGCGCCCAAGGGGAGCAGTACTTC. Full variable domain (rest looked up from reference TRBV7-2 and TRBJ2-7): GAGVSQSPSNKVTEKGKDVELRCDPISGHTALYWYRQSLGQGLEFLIYFQGNSAPDKSGLPSDRFSAERTGGSVSTLTIQRTQQEDSAVYLCASSSLTSAQGEQYFGPGTRLTVT.

The J gene is TRBJ1-1, the V gene TRBV23-1, with 8 bases lining up with TRBD1. TRBV23-1 falls under the ORF class, with uncertain function. Losses at the gene ends were 0 bases for V and 3 bases for J; bases not matched to a gene: 0. The CDR3 is made up of 14 amino acids. The CDR3 DNA follows: TGCGCCAGCAGTCAATCGGGACAGGACACTGAAGCTTTCTTT. As protein: CASSQSGQDTEAFF.

The chain is built from TRBV7-2 and TRBJ2-7; TRBD2 might be the D (6 bases). Germline V gene sequence: CDR1 SGHTA, CDR2 FQGNSA. The CDR3 is 14 residues long. V lost 1 base and J 5 bases, leaving 12 bases between the germline ends. CDR3: CASSLVSGRNEQYF. CDR3 DNA sequence: TGTGCCAGCAGCTTAGTCTCAGGGAGGAACGAGCAGTACTTC. Full variable domain (missing parts from reference TRBV7-2 and TRBJ2-7): GAGVSQSPSNKVTEKGKDVELRCDPISGHTALYWYRQSLGQGLEFLIYFQGNSAPDKSGLPSDRFSAERTGGSVSTLTIQRTQQEDSAVYLCASSLVSGRNEQYFGPGTRLTVT.

The chain is built from TRBV28 and TRBJ1-2, with D perhaps matching TRBD1 (5 bases). Germline CDR1 reads MDHEN; CDR2 reads SYDVKM. The length of the CDR3 is 13 residues. V was shortened by 5 bases and J by 8 bases, with 15 bases between the two germline ends. The CDR3, as DNA: TGTGCCAGCAGTCCCGGGACTACATCGGGCTACACCTTC. It specifies CASSPGTTSGYTF.

This rearrangement joins TRBV9 to TRBJ1-1; 7 bases map to TRBD1. Germline V lookup: CDR1 SGDLS, CDR2 YYNGEE. This CDR3 has 14 residues. The trim removed 4 bases at V and 6 bases at J, leaving 9 bases unmatched. The CDR3 region is CASSPRTGRSEAFF. DNA of the CDR3: TGTGCCAGCAGCCCCCGGACAGGTCGGTCTGAAGCTTTCTTT.

In the case of this clone: Other DNA sequences in this specimen translate into the identical CDR3. This sequence joins TRBV7-9 and TRBJ1-5, with TRBD1 as a possible D gene (6 bases). CDR3 length: 15 residues. Germline lookup yields CDR1 SEHNR and CDR2 FQNEAQ (reference sequence). V was trimmed by 1 base and J by 0 bases, leaving 7 bases between them. The CDR3 sequence: CASSLGDNSNQPQHF. CDR3 DNA sequence: TGTGCCAGCAGCTTAGGGGACAATAGCAATCAGCCCCAGCATTTT. Based on the CDR3 plus reference TRBV7-9 and TRBJ1-5, the full variable domain is DTGVSQNPRHKITKRGQNVTFRCDPISEHNRLYWYRQTLGQGPEFLTYFQNEAQLEKSRLLSDRFSAERPKGSFSTLEIQRTEQGDSAMYLCASSLGDNSNQPQHFGDGTRLSIL.

The chain carries TRBV7-2 and TRBJ2-2; TRBD1 matches 8 bases. V dropped 2 bases and J dropped 3; count of bases not matched to a gene: 5. Germline assignment: CDR1 SGHTA and CDR2 FQGNSA. This CDR3 is 16 amino acids long. The DNA for the CDR3 is TGTGCCAGCAGCTTAAACGGACAGGGCTACACCGGGGAGCTGTTTTTT. This encodes CASSLNGQGYTGELFF.

The chain uses TRBV9 and TRBJ1-2; TRBD1 matches at 7 bases. CDR3 size: 15 residues. V trimming: 0 bases; J trimming: 4 bases; junction bases outside the gene matches: 6. Germline V lookup: CDR1 SGDLS, CDR2 YYNGEE. The CDR3 loop reads CASSVGDSSIYGYTF. CDR3 nucleotides: TGTGCCAGCAGCGTAGGGGACAGCTCAATCTATGGCTACACCTTC.

This chain uses TRBV30 with TRBJ1-1; a possible D gene is TRBD1 (6 bases). The CDR3 length is 15 residues. V was pared by 4 bases and J by 4 bases, with 19 bases between. Germline CDR1 reads GTSNPN; CDR2 reads SVGIG (reference sequence). CDR3 in DNA: TGTGCCTGGACCCCCGGTCAGGGGTTCAGCACTGAAGCTTTCTTT. The encoded protein is CAWTPGQGFSTEAFF.

The V gene is TRBV19, the J gene TRBJ1-5; 8 bases align to TRBD1. J gave up 5 bases and V 10 bases, and 7 bases lay outside the gene matches. Germline values: CDR1 LNHDA, CDR2 SQIVND (reference sequence). The CDR3 is 13 amino acids. The CDR3 protein is CATRTGKDQPQHF. The CDR3 region has the DNA TGTGCCACCAGGACAGGGAAAGATCAGCCCCAGCATTTT. Full variable domain (rest looked up from reference TRBV19 and TRBJ1-5): DGGITQSPKYLFRKEGQNVTLSCEQNLNHDAMYWYRQDPGQGLRLIYYSQIVNDFQKGDIAEGYSVSREKKESFPLTVTSAQKNPTAFYLCATRTGKDQPQHFGDGTRLSIL.